Listed here are 19 T cell receptor beta chains from one sample, sequenced in a study of regulatory T cells in long-lasting Graves disease. According to the study, TCR beta libraries were built with iRepertoire HTBI primers and CDR3-region Arm-PCR. TCRdb redid the calling of the multiplex PCR reads with MiXCR, one entry per CDR3 protein. The data contain approximately 380,000 distinct CDR3 sequences, 20% of them singletons. Time point reported: persistent/refractory GD, antithyroid drugs over 5 years with positive TRAb. Preparation of the TCR library used RNA extracted from PBMCs. The material sequenced was peripheral blood mononuclear cells (PBMCs), taken when the disease was refractory, from a patient treated with antithyroid drugs. All receptors derive from a female donor with Graves disease.

The CDR3 here is CAIDPGGFVEQYF. The DNA for the CDR3 is TGTGCCATCGACCCGGGGGGGTTCGTAGAGCAGTACTTC. The chain has TRBV10-3 and TRBJ2-7; 8 nucleotides align to TRBD2. Germline CDR1 reads ENHRY; CDR2 reads SYGVKD. After removal of 8 bases from V and 7 bases from J, the junction contained 10 bases not matched to a gene. The CDR3 covers 13 residues.

This clonotype was recorded at least ten times. The rearrangement links TRBV12-3 or TRBV12-4 to TRBJ1-5; a weak D match, TRBD1 (5 bases). V was pared by 2 bases and J by 4 bases, with 21 bases between. This CDR3 comprises 18 residues. Written as DNA, the CDR3 is TGTGCCAGCAGTTTAATCGACAGACTGAGCAAGGAAAATCAGCCCCAGCATTTT. It yields the protein CASSLIDRLSKENQPQHF.

This clonotype was counted at least ten times. V gene TRBV11-2 combines with J gene TRBJ2-5; 11 bases are a match to TRBD1. The length of the CDR3 is 15 residues. The germline V gene has CDR1 SGHAT and CDR2 FQNNGV. V shed 4 bases and J 6 bases; nucleotides not matched to a gene: 7. The CDR3 DNA reads TGTGCCAGCAGCTGGGGGACAGGGGGTATCCAGACCCAGTACTTC. Encoded protein: CASSWGTGGIQTQYF.

This chain uses TRBV4-3 with TRBJ2-4; the match to TRBD2 covers 8 bases. V lost 0 bases and J lost 4; bases outside the gene matches: 8. This CDR3 has 17 residues. CDR1 and CDR2 from the germline V gene are LGHNA and YSLEER. In nucleotides, the CDR3 is TGCGCCAGCAGCCAAGAGTCCGCGGGAGGAATAAAAAACATTCAGTACTTC. This codes for CASSQESAGGIKNIQYF.

This clonotype was counted a few times. The chain uses TRBV6-1 and TRBJ2-3; D unclear. This CDR3 region has 13 residues. CDR1 is MNHNS, CDR2 SASEGT, per germline. V gave up 6 bases and J gave up 0 bases, with 7 bases separating them. The CDR3 DNA reads as TGTGCCAGCAGATTGACTAGCACAGATACGCAGTATTTT. Protein product: CASRLTSTDTQYF.

This clonotype came up many times. This rearrangement joins TRBV7-8 to TRBJ2-2; 8 positions agree with TRBD2. With 7 bases clipped from V and 3 bases from J, the junction kept 13 bases outside the gene matches. Looked up from germline, CDR1 is SGHVS and CDR2 is FQNEAQ. The CDR3 is 17 residues long. CDR3 amino acids: CASTLPQSGSDTGELFF. CDR3 bases: TGTGCCAGCACCCTCCCCCAAAGCGGGAGTGACACCGGGGAGCTGTTTTTT.

This clonotype occurred a few times. The CDR3 sequence: CASSQDVGRTAQETQYF. CDR3 nucleotides: TGTGCCAGCAGCCAAGACGTCGGGAGGACAGCCCAAGAGACCCAGTACTTC. This chain uses TRBV3-1 with TRBJ2-5; D may be TRBD2 (7 bases). The CDR3 contains 17 residues. Germline V CDR1 and CDR2: LGHDT, YNNKEL (reference sequence). V was pared by 0 bases and J by 1 base, with 15 bases between.

The chain employs TRBV10-3 and TRBJ2-7, with a possible D match to TRBD1 (6 bases). CDR3 size: 13 residues. V was pared by 11 bases and J by 3 bases, with 17 bases between. Germline V lookup: CDR1 ENHRY, CDR2 SYGVKD. CDR3 region: CAVTPTGGYEQYF. DNA of the CDR3: TGTGCCGTCACCCCGACAGGAGGCTACGAGCAGTACTTC.

The chain carries TRBV7-8 and TRBJ1-6, with TRBD1 matching over 7 bases. CDR1 is SGHVS and CDR2 is FQNEAQ in the germline V gene. V lost 5 bases, J lost 5 bases, and 15 bases stayed unmatched. The CDR3 length is 18 residues. CDR3 in DNA: TGTGCCAGCAGCCTCTACCGACAGGGAGGGAGGCATAATTCACCCCTCCACTTT. Its translation is CASSLYRQGGRHNSPLHF.

This clonotype was recorded a few times. One end of the junction is discordant with germline, which a read error may explain. This rearrangement joins TRBV19 to TRBJ1-5; D is uncertain. Germline assignment: CDR1 LNHDA and CDR2 SQIVND (reference sequence). The CDR3 has 16 amino acids. The DNA for the CDR3 is TGTCCCAGTAGCCAACTCTCAGGACGGGACAATCAGCCCCAGCATTTT. It specifies CPSSQLSGRDNQPQHF.

The J gene is TRBJ1-3, the V gene TRBV5-1; TRBD1 is a possible D gene (6 bases). Trimming took 4 bases from V and 1 from J, leaving 15 bases between them. This CDR3 is 16 amino acids long. Germline loops: CDR1 SGHRS, CDR2 YFSETQ. The CDR3 protein is CASSKPGGTSGNTIYF. The DNA for the CDR3 is TGCGCCAGCAGCAAACCTGGCGGGACATCTGGAAACACCATATATTTT.

The chain is built from TRBV6-2 or TRBV6-3 and TRBJ2-6, with TRBD2 matching 8 bases. Germline V gene sequence: CDR1 MNHEY, CDR2 SVGEGT. V shed 7 bases, J shed 4 bases, and the junction held 6 bases outside the gene matches. The CDR3 runs 15 residues. Here the CDR3 DNA reads TGTGCCAGCATCCGGGGGGGATCCGGGGCCAACGTCCTGACTTTC. Encoded protein: CASIRGGSGANVLTF.

The J gene is TRBJ2-5, the V gene TRBV5-4; weak D call: TRBD2 (6 bases). Trimming removed 7 bases at V and 4 bases at J, with 20 bases between. The germline CDR1 and CDR2 sequences are SGHNT and YYREEE (reference sequence). The length of the CDR3 is 15 residues. Here the CDR3 DNA reads TGTGCCAGCGGTATCTATTCTGCGGGAAGAGAGACCCAGTACTTC. This gives the protein CASGIYSAGRETQYF.

This clonotype appeared a few times. The chain has TRBV4-3 and TRBJ2-5; no reliable D call. Germline V gives CDR1 LGHNA, CDR2 YSLEER. Trimming cost V 4 bases and J 4 bases, with 16 bases left between them. This CDR3 region has 15 residues. The CDR3 here is CASSPLETFGETQYF. CDR3 nucleotides: TGCGCCAGCAGCCCTCTCGAGACTTTTGGAGAGACCCAGTACTTC.

V usage is TRBV2 and J usage is TRBJ1-1, with 7 bases aligning to TRBD1. Trimming removed 4 bases from V and 0 bases from J; junction bases left unmatched: 5. Germline V gene sequence: CDR1 SNHLY, CDR2 FYNNEI. This CDR3 has 15 amino acids. CDR3 region: CASSGGTAMNTEAFF. In DNA, the CDR3 is TGTGCCAGCAGTGGCGGGACAGCGATGAACACTGAAGCTTTCTTT. Drawing the rest from reference TRBV2 and TRBJ1-1, the complete variable domain is EPEVTQTPSHQVTQMGQEVILRCVPISNHLYFYWYRQILGQKVEFLVSFYNNEISEKSEIFDDQFSVERPDGSNFTLKIRSTKLEDSAMYFCASSGGTAMNTEAFFGQGTRLTVV.

This chain links TRBV10-3 with TRBJ1-5; no clear D. Germline V gene sequence: CDR1 ENHRY, CDR2 SYGVKD. Deletions cut 9 bases from V and 5 bases from J, with 14 bases between. CDR3 size: 13 residues. CDR3 bases: TGTGCCATAGGTGACCGGGGAGATCAGCCCCAGCATTTT. Protein: CAIGDRGDQPQHF.

The V call is TRBV7-2, the J call TRBJ2-3; 7 positions match TRBD2. With 7 bases clipped from V and 6 bases from J, the junction kept 13 bases outside the gene matches. Germline values: CDR1 SGHTA, CDR2 FQGNSA. CDR3 length equals 15 residues. CDR3 region: CASTWGAGTPDTQYF. The CDR3 nucleotides are TGTGCCAGCACCTGGGGAGCGGGAACCCCTGATACGCAGTATTTT.

This clonotype has just one count. The chain uses TRBV20-1 and TRBJ2-5; TRBD2 matches 8 bases. The CDR3 totals 15 residues. Germline CDR1 and CDR2: DFQATT and SNEGSKA (reference sequence). The junction had 13 bases not matched to a gene; V was cut back by 5 bases and J by 5 bases. The CDR3 coding sequence is TGCAGTGCTTGGGTCGTGGCGGGAGGTGGGGAGACCCAGTACTTC. This encodes CSAWVVAGGGETQYF.

The genes are TRBV5-1 and TRBJ1-1, with TRBD1 as a possible D gene (6 bases). Germline V gene sequence: CDR1 SGHRS, CDR2 YFSETQ. The CDR3 spans 13 residues. With 7 bases removed from V and 2 bases from J, the gap between germline ends came to 12 bases. DNA of the CDR3: TGCGCCAGCGGATTGGACAGTAACACTGAAGCTTTCTTT. Translating it yields CASGLDSNTEAFF.